The sequence of this TCR beta chain was determined in a study of cytomegalovirus exposure and HLA in healthy donors. Regarding the study as a whole: Reports credit the classifier with highly specific, highly sensitive diagnosis of cytomegalovirus status.

Details on this clone: Its antigen is as yet unknown.

V lost 5 bases, J lost 3 bases, and 10 bases stayed unmatched. In germline, CDR1 is LNHDA, CDR2 SQIVND (reference sequence). The CDR3 length is 15 residues. PCR primers comprised 60 Vbeta and 13 Jbeta primers. Clones were read by immunoSEQ multiplex PCR, and TCRdb kept only the in-frame ones, dropping some. Of roughly 250,000 clones in the sample, just under 85% were seen once. The V and J genes are TRBV19 and TRBJ2-7; 7 nucleotides align to TRBD1. The sample consisted of PBMCs. The receptor was derived from a middle-aged woman in good health and CMV-seropositive. CDR3 sequence: CASSRTGVGSYEQYF. In DNA, the CDR3 is TGTGCCAGTAGTCGAACAGGGGTGGGAAGCTACGAGCAGTACTTC.